These T cell receptor beta chains were read from a single sample in a study of blood T cell repertoires in COVID-19. The protocol was immunoSEQ multiplex PCR, while the TCRdb copy is restricted to in-frame clones and leaves out a portion. The table shows some 41,000 clones, with 80% to 90% occurring only once. Material: peripheral blood. The source is a human donor in a cohort sampled during active COVID-19. Both conserved end residues are part of each CDR3. Each record gives: J gene, D gene, clone size, V gene, CDR3 protein, CDR3 DNA. D genes are given only for firm matches. Size is stated for part of the rows, as once, few or many counts, or as a class when the clone is expanded.

j_call: TRBJ2-7; d_call: TRBD1; clone_size: NA; v_call: TRBV7-8; cdr3_aa: CASSSRAGTATYEQYF; cdr3_nt: TGTGCCAGCAGCTCAAGGGCTGGGACAGCAACCTACGAGCAGTACTTC
j_call: TRBJ1-2; d_call: NA; clone_size: NA; v_call: TRBV7-3; cdr3_aa: CASSPPTVNYGYTF; cdr3_nt: TGTGCCAGCAGCCCCCCAACAGTAAACTATGGCTACACCTTC
j_call: TRBJ1-2; d_call: TRBD1; clone_size: NA; v_call: TRBV15; cdr3_aa: CATSRASPGGYGYTF; cdr3_nt: TGTGCCACCAGCAGAGCCTCCCCAGGGGGCTATGGCTACACCTTC
j_call: TRBJ1-2; d_call: NA; clone_size: NA; v_call: TRBV2; cdr3_aa: CASSPDSNYGYTF; cdr3_nt: TGTGCCAGCAGCCCTGACTCCAACTATGGCTACACCTTC
j_call: TRBJ2-1; d_call: TRBD2; clone_size: NA; v_call: TRBV6-1; cdr3_aa: CASSELAGGHNEQFF; cdr3_nt: TGTGCCAGCAGTGAACTAGCGGGGGGGCACAATGAGCAGTTCTTC
j_call: TRBJ2-1; d_call: TRBD2; clone_size: NA; v_call: TRBV5-6; cdr3_aa: CASSLAASGDNEQFF; cdr3_nt: TGTGCCAGCAGCTTGGCGGCTAGCGGGGACAATGAGCAGTTCTTC
j_call: TRBJ1-6; d_call: NA; clone_size: NA; v_call: TRBV12-5; cdr3_aa: CASGLRGVGRDNSPLHF; cdr3_nt: TGTGCTAGTGGTTTGCGGGGAGTAGGACGAGATAATTCACCCCTCCACTTT
j_call: TRBJ2-1; d_call: NA; clone_size: NA; v_call: TRBV29-1; cdr3_aa: CSVEPNMFRVNEQFF; cdr3_nt: TGCAGCGTTGAGCCGAACATGTTCAGGGTAAATGAGCAGTTCTTC
j_call: TRBJ1-1; d_call: NA; clone_size: NA; v_call: TRBV6-6; cdr3_aa: CASSLPEDSAFF; cdr3_nt: TGTGCCAGCAGTTTACCAGAGGACTCAGCTTTCTTT
j_call: TRBJ1-4; d_call: TRBD1; clone_size: NA; v_call: TRBV27; cdr3_aa: CASSVRGRSAEKLFF; cdr3_nt: TGTGCCAGCAGTGTCAGGGGGCGGTCCGCTGAAAAACTGTTTTTT
j_call: TRBJ1-3; d_call: NA; clone_size: once; v_call: TRBV30; cdr3_aa: CAWSEGGSGNTIYF; cdr3_nt: TGTGCCTGGAGTGAAGGGGGCTCTGGAAACACCATATATTTT
j_call: TRBJ1-1; d_call: TRBD1; clone_size: few; v_call: TRBV19; cdr3_aa: CASSIVGDRGTNTEAFF; cdr3_nt: TGTGCCAGTAGTATAGTAGGGGACAGGGGGACTAACACTGAAGCTTTCTTT
j_call: TRBJ2-3; d_call: TRBD1; clone_size: NA; v_call: TRBV9; cdr3_aa: CASSPRTGIGTDTQYF; cdr3_nt: TGTGCCAGCAGCCCCCGGACAGGGATCGGTACGGATACGCAGTATTTT
j_call: TRBJ1-3; d_call: NA; clone_size: NA; v_call: TRBV6-5; cdr3_aa: CASSYSWTPVDTIYF; cdr3_nt: TGTGCCAGCAGTTACTCATGGACTCCGGTGGACACCATATATTTT
j_call: TRBJ2-1; d_call: TRBD1; clone_size: NA; v_call: TRBV5-6; cdr3_aa: CASSLTGGPYNEQFF; cdr3_nt: TGTGCCAGCAGCTTAACAGGGGGGCCCTACAATGAGCAGTTCTTC
j_call: TRBJ1-4; d_call: TRBD1; clone_size: NA; v_call: TRBV6-5; cdr3_aa: CASSYSGTGEEKLFF; cdr3_nt: TGTGCCAGCAGTTACTCCGGGACAGGGGAAGAAAAACTGTTTTTT
j_call: TRBJ1-1; d_call: TRBD1; clone_size: NA; v_call: TRBV29-1; cdr3_aa: CSVDRGATEAFF; cdr3_nt: TGCAGCGTGGACAGGGGAGCCACTGAAGCTTTCTTT
j_call: TRBJ1-1; d_call: NA; clone_size: NA; v_call: TRBV4-1; cdr3_aa: CASSQVGAMNTEAFF; cdr3_nt: TGCGCCAGCAGCCAAGTGGGGGCCATGAACACTGAAGCTTTCTTT
j_call: TRBJ1-2; d_call: TRBD1; clone_size: NA; v_call: TRBV5-5; cdr3_aa: CASSSETGYGYTF; cdr3_nt: TGTGCCAGCAGCTCGGAGACAGGGTATGGCTACACCTTC
j_call: TRBJ1-6; d_call: NA; clone_size: NA; v_call: TRBV27; cdr3_aa: CASSPGGYYNSPLHF; cdr3_nt: TGTGCCAGCAGTCCGGGGGGATACTATAATTCACCCCTCCACTTT
j_call: TRBJ2-7; d_call: TRBD1; clone_size: NA; v_call: TRBV10-3; cdr3_aa: CAISSRGQDEQYF; cdr3_nt: TGTGCCATCAGTTCCAGGGGGCAGGACGAGCAGTACTTC
j_call: TRBJ2-2; d_call: NA; clone_size: once; v_call: TRBV2; cdr3_aa: CASSEGWGRETGELFF; cdr3_nt: TGTGCCAGCAGTGAGGGGTGGGGCCGGGAGACCGGGGAGCTGTTTTTT
j_call: TRBJ2-4; d_call: NA; clone_size: NA; v_call: TRBV18; cdr3_aa: CASSPVGGVNIQYF; cdr3_nt: TGTGCCAGCTCCCCCGTAGGGGGGGTGAACATTCAGTACTTC
j_call: TRBJ1-3; d_call: NA; clone_size: NA; v_call: TRBV19; cdr3_aa: CASSDYSPGNTIYF; cdr3_nt: TGTGCCAGTAGCGACTACAGCCCTGGAAACACCATATATTTT
j_call: TRBJ2-5; d_call: TRBD1; clone_size: few; v_call: TRBV3-1/TRBV3-2; cdr3_aa: CASSPGTASQETQYF; cdr3_nt: TGTGCCAGCAGCCCCGGGACAGCATCACAAGAGACCCAGTACTTC
j_call: TRBJ2-1; d_call: TRBD2; clone_size: NA; v_call: TRBV14; cdr3_aa: CASSQGGGGHWNEQFF; cdr3_nt: TGTGCCAGCAGCCAAGGCGGGGGAGGGCATTGGAATGAGCAGTTCTTC
j_call: TRBJ2-2; d_call: TRBD2; clone_size: NA; v_call: TRBV7-2; cdr3_aa: CASSASGGASTGELFF; cdr3_nt: TGTGCCAGCAGCGCCAGCGGGGGGGCTAGCACCGGGGAGCTGTTTTTT
j_call: TRBJ2-1; d_call: NA; clone_size: NA; v_call: TRBV5-6; cdr3_aa: CASSPGLLNEQFF; cdr3_nt: TGTGCCAGCAGCCCGGGACTCCTGAATGAGCAGTTCTTC
j_call: TRBJ1-5; d_call: NA; clone_size: few; v_call: TRBV15; cdr3_aa: CATMAGGQPQHF; cdr3_nt: TGTGCCACCATGGCTGGCGGGCAGCCCCAGCATTTT
j_call: TRBJ2-3; d_call: NA; clone_size: NA; v_call: TRBV7-8; cdr3_aa: CASSLSGILTDTQYF; cdr3_nt: TGTGCCAGCAGCTTATCAGGGATATTGACAGATACGCAGTATTTT
j_call: TRBJ2-6; d_call: NA; clone_size: NA; v_call: TRBV2; cdr3_aa: CASARANVLTF; cdr3_nt: TGTGCCAGCGCTAGAGCCAACGTCCTGACTTTC
j_call: TRBJ2-1; d_call: TRBD1; clone_size: NA; v_call: TRBV9; cdr3_aa: CASSGNRDRGHNEQFF; cdr3_nt: TGTGCCAGCAGCGGGAACCGGGACAGGGGGCACAATGAGCAGTTCTTC
j_call: TRBJ2-1; d_call: TRBD1; clone_size: once; v_call: TRBV16; cdr3_aa: CASSTRTGGQFF; cdr3_nt: TGTGCCAGCAGCACCCGGACAGGGGGGCAGTTCTTC
j_call: TRBJ2-6; d_call: NA; clone_size: NA; v_call: TRBV19; cdr3_aa: CASSPKPGGTGTGANVLTF; cdr3_nt: TGTGCCAGTAGTCCGAAGCCTGGGGGGACGGGAACTGGGGCCAACGTCCTGACTTTC
j_call: TRBJ1-3; d_call: TRBD1; clone_size: NA; v_call: TRBV2; cdr3_aa: CASTNQGAGNTIYF; cdr3_nt: TGTGCCAGCACGAACCAGGGGGCTGGAAACACCATATATTTT
j_call: TRBJ2-1; d_call: TRBD2; clone_size: NA; v_call: TRBV7-3; cdr3_aa: CASSIAGTSSYNEQFF; cdr3_nt: TGTGCCAGCAGCATAGCCGGGACTAGTTCCTACAATGAGCAGTTCTTC
j_call: TRBJ1-5; d_call: NA; clone_size: NA; v_call: TRBV15; cdr3_aa: CATSRVSGGGYQPQHF; cdr3_nt: TGTGCCACCAGCAGAGTAAGCGGCGGGGGGTACCAGCCCCAGCATTTT
j_call: TRBJ1-1; d_call: NA; clone_size: NA; v_call: TRBV10-1; cdr3_aa: CASSEFYAGGGPGRTEAFF; cdr3_nt: TGCGCCAGCAGTGAGTTCTACGCGGGGGGGGGCCCCGGGCGGACTGAAGCTTTCTTT
j_call: TRBJ2-5; d_call: TRBD2; clone_size: NA; v_call: TRBV9; cdr3_aa: CASSTLAAQETQYF; cdr3_nt: TGTGCCAGCAGCACACTAGCGGCCCAAGAGACCCAGTACTTC
j_call: TRBJ2-3; d_call: TRBD2; clone_size: NA; v_call: TRBV27; cdr3_aa: CASSLAGVYTDTQYF; cdr3_nt: TGTGCCAGCAGTCTAGCGGGGGTGTACACAGATACGCAGTATTTT
j_call: TRBJ2-4; d_call: NA; clone_size: NA; v_call: TRBV27; cdr3_aa: CASSPRGLLAKNIQYF; cdr3_nt: TGTGCCAGCAGTCCACGGGGATTGCTAGCCAAAAACATTCAGTACTTC